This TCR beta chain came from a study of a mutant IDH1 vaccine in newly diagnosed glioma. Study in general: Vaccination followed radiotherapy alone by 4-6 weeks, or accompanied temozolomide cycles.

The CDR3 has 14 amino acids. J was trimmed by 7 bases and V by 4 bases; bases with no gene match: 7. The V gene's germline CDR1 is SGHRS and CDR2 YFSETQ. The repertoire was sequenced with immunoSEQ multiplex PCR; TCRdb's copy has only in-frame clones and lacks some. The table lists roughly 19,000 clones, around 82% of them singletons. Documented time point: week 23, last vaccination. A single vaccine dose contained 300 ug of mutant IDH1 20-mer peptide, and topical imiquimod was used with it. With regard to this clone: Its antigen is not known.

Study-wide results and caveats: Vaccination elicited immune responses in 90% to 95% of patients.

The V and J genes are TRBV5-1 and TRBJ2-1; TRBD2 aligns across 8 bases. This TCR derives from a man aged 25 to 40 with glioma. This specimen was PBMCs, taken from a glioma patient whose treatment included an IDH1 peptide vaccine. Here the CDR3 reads CASSLLGGVNEQFF. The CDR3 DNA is TGCGCCAGCAGCCTACTCGGGGGGGTTAATGAGCAGTTCTTC. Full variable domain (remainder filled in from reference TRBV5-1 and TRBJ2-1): KAGVTQTPRYLIKTRGQQVTLSCSPISGHRSVSWYQQTPGQGLQFLFEYFSETQRNKGNFPGRFSGRQFSNSRSEMNVSTLELGDSALYLCASSLLGGVNEQFFGPGTRLTVL.